Listed here are 19 T cell receptor beta chains from one sample, sequenced in a study of T cells after yellow fever vaccination. TCRdb recomputed calls from the 5' RACE reads with MiXCR, one row per CDR3 protein. The sample consists of 70,000 to 80,000 distinct CDR3 sequences, around 7.7% of them appearing once. This specimen was CD8+ T cells sorted from PBMCs, taken 10 days after the first yellow fever vaccination. The receptors were sampled from a young man who received the YFV17D yellow fever vaccine.

This clonotype has ten or more counts. V is TRBV5-1 and J is TRBJ1-1, with D maybe TRBD1 (5 bases). The CDR3 loop spans 14 amino acids. CDR1 and CDR2 (germline): SGHRS, YFSETQ. Trimming removed 4 bases at V and 0 bases at J, with 10 bases between. As DNA, the CDR3 is TGCGCCAGCAGCCTACACAGGCTGAACACTGAAGCTTTCTTT. Residues: CASSLHRLNTEAFF.

This clonotype came up a few times. The chain's CDR3 is CAASGTGLLSNNEQFF. CDR3 nucleotides: TGTGCCGCTTCCGGGACAGGCCTTTTATCGAACAATGAGCAGTTCTTC. The V call is TRBV6-1, the J call TRBJ2-1, with TRBD1 identical over 8 bases. Germline V CDR1 and CDR2: MNHNS, SASEGT. The CDR3 extends over 16 amino acids. With V trimmed by 11 bases and J by 5 bases, 17 bases remained unmatched.

V gene TRBV4-3 combines with J gene TRBJ2-2; 7 bases are a match to TRBD1. V was clipped by 4 bases and J by 5 bases; unmatched bases: 10. Germline CDR1 is LGHNA and CDR2 is YSLEER. This CDR3 spans 16 amino acids. The CDR3 here is CASSPDRGTVTGELFF. CDR3 bases: TGCGCCAGCAGCCCCGATCGAGGGACAGTGACCGGGGAGCTGTTTTTT.

Worth noting for this clonotype: One junction end does not reproduce the germline sequence, and a read error may be involved. The chain is built from TRBV15 and TRBJ1-1; possibly TRBD1 for D (5 bases). CDR3 length equals 14 residues. CDR1 is LNHNV and CDR2 is YYDKDF in the germline V gene (reference sequence). CDR3 sequence (DNA): TGTGCCACCAGCAGAGACAGGGCGAACACTGAAGATTTCTTT. This translates into CATSRDRANTEDFF.

This clonotype turned up a few times. V usage is TRBV27 and J usage is TRBJ1-6; 7 bases map to TRBD1. The length of the CDR3 is 15 residues. The V and J ends lost 3 bases and 11 bases, in that order; junction bases with no gene match: 10. Germline V CDR1 and CDR2: MNHEY, SMNVEV (reference sequence). The CDR3 DNA reads TGTGCCAGCAGTTTGGGGAAAACAGGGGTTACACCCCTCCACTTT. Translating gives CASSLGKTGVTPLHF.

Many counts were recorded for this clonotype. The chain links TRBV6-2 or TRBV6-3 to TRBJ1-5; maybe TRBD1 (6 bases). The CDR3 runs to 18 residues. Per germline, CDR1 MNHEY and CDR2 SVGEGT. V gave up 0 bases and J gave up 0 bases, with 15 bases separating them. The DNA for the CDR3 is TGTGCCAGCAGTTACTCTTTCCGGGACATTCATAGCAATCAGCCCCAGCATTTT. It codes for CASSYSFRDIHSNQPQHF.

This clonotype was seen ten or more times. The rearrangement links TRBV4-1 to TRBJ2-1; possibly TRBD1 for D (5 bases). With 1 base removed from V and 3 bases from J, the gap between germline ends came to 13 bases. The CDR3 loop spans 16 amino acids. Germline V gene lookup returns CDR1 MGHRA and CDR2 YSYEKL. DNA for the CDR3: TGCGCCAGCAGCCAAGTCCTGACAGAGATCTACAATGAGCAGTTCTTC. Protein: CASSQVLTEIYNEQFF.

This clonotype was counted at least ten times. The chain couples TRBV6-2 or TRBV6-3 to TRBJ2-7, with TRBD2 matching 10 bases. With 4 bases clipped from V and 3 bases from J, the junction kept 6 bases outside the gene matches. CDR3 length equals 15 residues. The germline CDR1 and CDR2 sequences are MNHEY and SVGEGT. The CDR3, as DNA: TGTGCCAGCAGTTCACGGACTAGCGGAGGCTACGAGCAGTACTTC. Its translation: CASSSRTSGGYEQYF.

This clonotype appeared a few times. The chain combines TRBV6-2 or TRBV6-3 with TRBJ2-1, with 9 bases identical to TRBD2. CDR3 size: 16 residues. Losses at the gene ends were 1 base for V and 3 bases for J; bases not matched to a gene: 4. Germline values: CDR1 MNHEY, CDR2 SVGEGT. The CDR3 sequence: CASSYFGAGGYNEQFF. In DNA, the CDR3 is TGTGCCAGCAGTTACTTCGGAGCGGGGGGCTACAATGAGCAGTTCTTC.

At least ten counts were recorded for this clonotype. The chain has TRBV5-1 and TRBJ2-7, with TRBD1 identical over 7 bases. In germline, CDR1 is SGHRS, CDR2 YFSETQ. This CDR3 contains 14 residues. The ends lost 1 base at V and 2 bases at J; junction bases unmatched: 3. CDR3 protein: CASSLMTGPYEQYV. The CDR3 DNA follows: TGCGCCAGCAGCTTGATGACAGGGCCCTACGAGCAGTACGTC.

The chain recombines TRBV7-3 with TRBJ2-5; D possibly matches TRBD1 or TRBD2 (5 bases each). The CDR3 runs 13 residues. The ends were cut back, 5 bases at V and 5 bases at J, with 12 bases in the middle. CDR1 is SGHTA and CDR2 is FQGTGA in the germline V gene. The chain's CDR3 is CASSRDLHETQYF. CDR3 sequence (DNA): TGTGCCAGCAGCCGGGACCTCCACGAGACCCAGTACTTC.

This clonotype occurred many times. The J gene is TRBJ1-1, the V gene TRBV20-1; 8 positions match TRBD1. The V gene end was trimmed by 7 bases and the J gene end by 1 base; junction bases not matched to a gene: 11. The germline CDR1 and CDR2 sequences are DFQATT and SNEGSKA (reference sequence). The CDR3 extends over 15 amino acids. The CDR3 protein is CSVIDRGRSNTEAFF. The CDR3, as DNA: TGCAGTGTTATTGACAGGGGACGATCGAACACTGAAGCTTTCTTT.

V is TRBV25-1 and J is TRBJ1-2; TRBD1 might be the D (5 bases). The CDR3 is 16 amino acids. The germline V gene has CDR1 MGHDK and CDR2 SYGVNS. Trimming took off 1 base at V and 3 bases at J, with 15 bases between the two ends. The CDR3 DNA reads TGTGCCAGCAGTGAATCGTGGGGGACCCCCTACTATGGCTACACCTTC. Its protein product is CASSESWGTPYYGYTF.

There are many counts of this clonotype. J is TRBJ2-7 and V is TRBV7-2; a possible D gene is TRBD2 (6 bases). Trimming cost V 5 bases and J 5 bases, with 19 bases left between them. The CDR3 consists of 15 residues. Germline V gene data show CDR1 as SGHTA and CDR2 as FQGNSA. CDR3 sequence: CASSPLPGGTDEQYF. For the CDR3, the DNA is TGTGCCAGCAGCCCTTTACCCGGCGGGACCGACGAGCAGTACTTC.

This clonotype was seen only a few times. V usage is TRBV4-1 and J usage is TRBJ2-3; 10 bases fit TRBD2. This CDR3 contains 16 residues. Germline V CDR1 and CDR2: MGHRA, YSYEKL. J lost 3 bases, V lost 0 bases, and 3 bases had no gene match. The CDR3 loop reads CASSQEAGGVTDTQYF. The CDR3 nucleotides read TGCGCCAGCAGCCAAGAAGCGGGGGGGGTAACAGATACGCAGTATTTT.

This chain connects TRBV2 to TRBJ1-6; D is perhaps TRBD1 (5 bases). The CDR3 length is 19 residues. Trimming removed 6 bases at V and 4 bases at J, with 25 bases between. Germline CDR1 and CDR2: SNHLY and FYNNEI. The CDR3 loop reads CASSQPGLQQTPYNSPLHF. The CDR3 DNA follows: TGTGCCAGCAGCCAACCGGGACTACAACAAACCCCATATAATTCACCCCTCCACTTT.

CDR3 nucleotide sequence: TGTGCCAGCAGTCCCCGACAGGGAAGAATTACCTACAATGAGCAGTTCTTC. Amino acid sequence: CASSPRQGRITYNEQFF. The rearrangement links TRBV6-1 to TRBJ2-1, with TRBD1 matching over 7 bases. The germline gives CDR1 MNHNS, CDR2 SASEGT. The CDR3 consists of 17 residues. The junction had 12 bases not matched to a gene; V was cut back by 5 bases and J by 2 bases.

This clonotype was counted only a few times. This rearrangement joins TRBV2 to TRBJ1-1; TRBD1 is a possible D gene (6 bases). The CDR3 length is 12 residues. The ends were cut back, 8 bases at V and 1 base at J, with 8 bases in the middle. Germline V gene sequence: CDR1 SNHLY, CDR2 FYNNEI. In nucleotides, the CDR3 is TGTGCCAGCGGACAGCAGAACACTGAAGCTTTCTTT. Translating gives CASGQQNTEAFF.

This clonotype was observed at least ten times. The gene calls are TRBV25-1 and TRBJ2-3, with TRBD1 as a possible D gene (6 bases). The CDR3 is 19 residues long. V was trimmed by 2 bases and J by 0 bases, leaving 21 bases between them. From germline, CDR1 is MGHDK and CDR2 SYGVNS. The CDR3 bases are TGTGCCAGCAGTGAAGAATTTACCGGGACACCTGTTAGCACAGATACGCAGTATTTT. Translation: CASSEEFTGTPVSTDTQYF.